This passage covers 28 T cell receptor beta chains from one sample sequenced in a study of Graves' ophthalmopathy and Graves' hyperthyroidism. RNA transcripts were the source from which TCR beta CDR3 regions were amplified. HTBI primers were employed in first-round RT-PCR, then a second-round multiplex PCR followed. TCRdb re-called the multiplex PCR reads through MiXCR, storing one row per CDR3 protein. The sample gives 900,000 to 1,200,000 distinct CDR3 sequences, 35% to 45% of which show up once; 11% is in the top ten. The sequencing sample was made of peripheral blood or thyroid tissue (not recorded which). The receptors come from an adult man with Graves' hyperthyroidism.

In this sample, this clonotype turned up a few times. The V and J genes are TRBV10-3 and TRBJ2-6, with D possibly being TRBD2 (5 bases). Germline CDR1 is ENHRY and CDR2 is SYGVKD. The CDR3 runs to 15 residues. V lost 10 bases to trimming and J lost 4 bases, with 17 bases between them. The CDR3 sequence: CASTVGEAGANVLTF. In DNA form, the CDR3 reads TGTGCCAGCACCGTCGGGGAAGCGGGGGCCAACGTCCTGACTTTC.

In its sample, this clonotype was seen a few times. V is TRBV20-1 and J is TRBJ1-4; TRBD1 is a possible D gene (5 bases). The CDR3 is made up of 13 amino acids. Germline V CDR1 and CDR2: DFQATT, SNEGSKA (reference sequence). Between the trimmed V and J ends, which lost 3 bases and 2 bases, there was a span of 7 bases. As DNA, the CDR3 is TGCAGTGCTAGGGCAGGGACTAATGAAAAACTGTTTTTT. Protein product: CSARAGTNEKLFF.

V and J are TRBV7-8 and TRBJ2-7; D perhaps matches TRBD2 (6 bases). Germline V gene lookup returns CDR1 SGHVS and CDR2 FQNEAQ. The CDR3 spans 14 residues. V was shortened by 4 bases and J by 6 bases, with 16 bases between the two germline ends. Here the CDR3 reads CASSYSPDGSEQYF. The CDR3 DNA sequence: TGTGCCAGCAGCTACAGTCCCGACGGGAGCGAGCAGTACTTC.

This clonotype came up many times. This chain uses TRBV7-2 with TRBJ2-7, with D unresolved. The V and J ends lost 1 base and 1 base respectively, with 5 bases between them. The CDR3 runs 13 residues. Germline V gives CDR1 SGHTA, CDR2 FQGNSA. CDR3 loop: CASSLDHSYEQYF. The CDR3 nucleotides read TGTGCCAGCAGCTTAGACCATTCCTACGAGCAGTACTTC.

This clonotype has a handful of counts. The chain recombines TRBV7-2 with TRBJ2-5, with D maybe TRBD2 (6 bases). Trimming removed 5 bases at V and 5 bases at J, with 15 bases between. This CDR3 spans 14 amino acids. Germline V gene sequence: CDR1 SGHTA, CDR2 FQGNSA. This CDR3 reads CASSEGRYIETQYF. CDR3 DNA sequence: TGTGCCAGCAGCGAAGGGAGGTACATCGAGACCCAGTACTTC. The variable domain in full, with the rest retrieved from reference TRBV7-2 and TRBJ2-5, is GAGVSQSPSNKVTEKGKDVELRCDPISGHTALYWYRQSLGQGLEFLIYFQGNSAPDKSGLPSDRFSAERTGGSVSTLTIQRTQQEDSAVYLCASSEGRYIETQYFGPGTRLLVL.

This clonotype appeared many times. The V gene is TRBV29-1, the J gene TRBJ2-5; D is perhaps TRBD1 or TRBD2 (6 bases each). V dropped 6 bases and J dropped 2 bases, with 10 bases sitting between them. This CDR3 has 12 amino acids. CDR1 is SQVTM, CDR2 ANQGSEA, per germline. In DNA form, the CDR3 reads TGCAGCGTCCAAGGGGGGCAAGAGACCCAGTACTTC. This codes for CSVQGGQETQYF.

The chain carries TRBV6-1 and TRBJ2-5; 12 nucleotides align to TRBD2. V was clipped by 5 bases and J by 4 bases; unmatched bases: 8. CDR1 is MNHNS and CDR2 is SASEGT in the germline V gene. The CDR3 spans 16 residues. CDR3 residues: CASSPRTSGVGETQYF. CDR3 bases: TGTGCCAGCAGTCCTCGGACTAGCGGGGTCGGAGAGACCCAGTACTTC.

The CDR3 DNA reads as TGTGCCAGCAGCACCGGGGAGGGTATGGACACTGAAGCTTTCTTT. Translating gives CASSTGEGMDTEAFF. The chain employs TRBV7-7 and TRBJ1-1; D gene uncertain. This CDR3 is 15 amino acids long. Germline V gene sequence: CDR1 SSHAT, CDR2 FNYEAQ (reference sequence). V lost 5 bases and J lost 3, with 16 bases in between.

The rearrangement joins TRBV4-1 to TRBJ1-1; 7 nucleotides agree with TRBD1. Per germline, CDR1 MGHRA and CDR2 YSYEKL. The CDR3 runs 14 residues. Unmatched junction bases numbered 3, after V lost 0 bases and J lost 5 bases. The CDR3 sequence: CASSQDAGGTEAFF. The CDR3 DNA is TGCGCCAGCAGCCAAGATGCAGGGGGGACTGAAGCTTTCTTT.

V is TRBV12-3 or TRBV12-4 and J is TRBJ1-5; D gene ambiguous. V dropped 2 bases and J dropped 4 bases, with 12 bases sitting between them. This CDR3 has 15 residues. The DNA of the CDR3 is TGTGCCAGCAGTTTAACGACGACGACGAATCAGCCCCAGCATTTT. Its protein product is CASSLTTTTNQPQHF.

This clonotype was detected many times. The chain employs TRBV7-6 and TRBJ2-5; 10 nucleotides line up with TRBD1. With 3 bases clipped from V and 6 bases from J, the junction kept 4 bases outside the gene matches. CDR3 length: 14 residues. Per the germline V gene, CDR1 is SGHVS and CDR2 is FNYEAQ. The CDR3 nucleotides are TGTGCCAGCAGCTTCGAGGGACAGGGGAAGACCCAGTACTTC. Protein product: CASSFEGQGKTQYF.

This chain connects TRBV20-1 to TRBJ2-5, with TRBD1 as a possible D gene (5 bases). The CDR3 has 14 residues. Germline-derived CDR1 and CDR2 are DFQATT and SNEGSKA (reference sequence). Trimming stripped 6 bases from V and 3 bases from J, with 17 bases between. The CDR3 region is CSANRLGAEETQYF. The DNA for the CDR3 is TGCAGTGCCAATCGCTTAGGGGCGGAAGAGACCCAGTACTTC.

This chain connects TRBV5-1 to TRBJ1-1, with 8 bases identical to TRBD1. V dropped 4 bases and J dropped 1; count of bases not matched to a gene: 6. The CDR3 sequence is 15 residues long. Germline CDR1 and CDR2: SGHRS and YFSETQ. In DNA form, the CDR3 reads TGCGCCAGCAGCCGACAGACAGGGGAGAACACTGAAGCTTTCTTT. Encoded protein: CASSRQTGENTEAFF.

The chain has TRBV10-3 and TRBJ1-5, with 11 bases fitting TRBD1. The CDR3 runs to 16 residues. Germline V gene lookup returns CDR1 ENHRY and CDR2 SYGVKD. V gave up 9 bases and J gave up 3 bases; unmatched junction bases: 10. CDR3 region: CAMGTGTGGYNQPQHF. The CDR3 nucleotides are TGTGCCATGGGCACCGGGACAGGGGGATACAATCAGCCCCAGCATTTT.

The V call is TRBV2, the J call TRBJ2-5; 11 bases are a match to TRBD2. The V gene's germline CDR1 is SNHLY and CDR2 FYNNEI. V shed 1 base, J shed 5 bases, and the junction held 3 bases outside the gene matches. This CDR3 comprises 15 residues. As DNA, the CDR3 is TGTGCCAGCAGTGAAGGACTAGCGGGGACGGAGACCCAGTACTTC. Residues: CASSEGLAGTETQYF.

The V call is TRBV7-9, the J call TRBJ1-6; D is unclear. The germline V gene encodes CDR1 SEHNR and CDR2 FQNEAQ (reference sequence). The CDR3 consists of 15 residues. The V end was cut by 5 bases, the J end by 4 bases, with 12 bases between. In DNA form, the CDR3 reads TGTGCCAGCAGCGCCTCTGAGGGTTATAATTCACCCCTCCACTTT. Its protein product is CASSASEGYNSPLHF.

This clonotype occurred a few times. The chain recombines TRBV6-5 with TRBJ2-7; 7 bases match TRBD1. The J segment lost 4 bases and the V segment lost 6 bases, leaving 9 bases of the junction unmatched. Germline loops: CDR1 MNHEY, CDR2 SVGAGI. CDR3 length: 14 residues. CDR3 sequence reads: CASRKTGNEYEQYF. CDR3 DNA sequence: TGTGCCAGCAGGAAGACAGGGAACGAATACGAGCAGTACTTC.

This clonotype turned up a few times. The junction shows a germline mismatch at one end, possibly a read error. CDR3 coding DNA: TGTGCCGGCAGCCGGGGACAGAGATATGGCTACACCTTC. It encodes CAGSRGQRYGYTF. The rearrangement uses TRBV12-3 or TRBV12-4 and TRBJ1-2, with 7 nucleotides matching TRBD1. The CDR3 extends over 13 amino acids.

V and J are TRBV20-1 and TRBJ2-7; TRBD1 aligns across 8 bases. The junction had 8 bases not matched to a gene; V was cut back by 7 bases and J by 3 bases. The CDR3 has 13 residues. Germline CDR1 and CDR2: DFQATT and SNEGSKA (reference sequence). The CDR3 DNA follows: TGCAGTGGTATCAAGGACAGGGACTACGAGCAGTACTTC. Its protein product is CSGIKDRDYEQYF.

The CDR3 coding sequence is TGCAGTGCTAGAGCGGGGGGACAGGGGGCGTTTGGTACGCAGTATTTT. Translation gives CSARAGGQGAFGTQYF. V and J are TRBV20-1 and TRBJ2-3; 12 nucleotides align to TRBD1. This CDR3 spans 16 amino acids. The germline CDR1 and CDR2 sequences are DFQATT and SNEGSKA (reference sequence). V lost 1 base and J lost 8; bases outside the gene matches: 10.

Ten or more counts support this clonotype. The chain has TRBV24-1 and TRBJ1-1, with D possibly TRBD1 on 5 matching bases. V was pared by 3 bases and J by 5 bases, with 12 bases between. The CDR3 runs 14 residues. The germline V gene encodes CDR1 KGHDR and CDR2 SFDVKD. In nucleotides, the CDR3 is TGTGCCACCAGTGATACCGACAGTCCGACTGAAGCTTTCTTT. It codes for CATSDTDSPTEAFF.

This chain connects TRBV11-1 to TRBJ2-3; 8 bases match TRBD1. The ends lost 6 bases at V and 1 base at J; junction bases unmatched: 6. Looked up from germline, CDR1 is SGHAT and CDR2 is FQDESV (reference sequence). This CDR3 has 15 residues. CDR3 DNA: TGTGCCAGCAGTCAGGGGGCGCGGGGCACAGATACGCAGTATTTT. It encodes CASSQGARGTDTQYF.

This clonotype turned up a few times. The chain recombines TRBV6-5 with TRBJ1-1; D not resolved. Germline values: CDR1 MNHEY, CDR2 SVGAGI. V lost 10 bases to trimming and J lost 0 bases, with 15 bases between them. The CDR3 length is 14 residues. The CDR3 sequence: CATRQVTVNTEAFF. The CDR3 DNA reads TGTGCCACCCGGCAAGTTACGGTGAACACTGAAGCTTTCTTT.

The rearrangement links TRBV24-1 to TRBJ2-2; no clear D gene. The length of the CDR3 is 15 residues. V lost 4 bases, J lost 3 bases, and 11 bases lay in between. Germline CDR1 and CDR2: KGHDR and SFDVKD. The CDR3 DNA sequence: TGTGCCACCAGTGACGCGCAGGCTGACACCGGGGAGCTGTTTTTT. Its protein product is CATSDAQADTGELFF.

The chain combines TRBV7-9 with TRBJ1-1; D call uncertain. CDR3 length: 14 residues. Germline V gene data show CDR1 as SEHNR and CDR2 as FQNEAQ (reference sequence). The V gene lost 4 bases and the J gene lost 1 base, with 10 bases spanning the gap. The CDR3 DNA is TGTGCCAGCAGCTCCCTAAAGGGGAACACTGAAGCTTTCTTT. Its translation: CASSSLKGNTEAFF.

This chain links TRBV12-3 or TRBV12-4 with TRBJ1-1; D remains ambiguous. V dropped 5 bases and J dropped 0 bases, with 10 bases sitting between them. This CDR3 has 14 amino acids. CDR3 bases: TGTGCCAGCAGTCATACGATCATGAACACTGAAGCTTTCTTT. Amino acid sequence: CASSHTIMNTEAFF.

The V gene is TRBV7-2, the J gene TRBJ2-7, with D maybe TRBD1 (5 bases). The CDR3 has 16 residues. The V gene's germline CDR1 is SGHTA and CDR2 FQGNSA. The V end was cut by 3 bases, the J end by 2 bases, with 17 bases between. The DNA of the CDR3 is TGTGCCAGCAGCTTCGGCCGGGTGACAGTGCCCTACGAGCAGTACTTC. It yields the protein CASSFGRVTVPYEQYF.

V usage is TRBV9 and J usage is TRBJ1-1; the D gene is possibly TRBD1 (6 bases). The CDR3 is 14 amino acids. Germline-derived CDR1 and CDR2 are SGDLS and YYNGEE. The V and J ends lost 2 bases and 6 bases respectively, with 14 bases between them. DNA of the CDR3: TGTGCCAGCAGCGTGAGGGGGGGGAAGTCTGAAGCTTTCTTT. Translating gives CASSVRGGKSEAFF.